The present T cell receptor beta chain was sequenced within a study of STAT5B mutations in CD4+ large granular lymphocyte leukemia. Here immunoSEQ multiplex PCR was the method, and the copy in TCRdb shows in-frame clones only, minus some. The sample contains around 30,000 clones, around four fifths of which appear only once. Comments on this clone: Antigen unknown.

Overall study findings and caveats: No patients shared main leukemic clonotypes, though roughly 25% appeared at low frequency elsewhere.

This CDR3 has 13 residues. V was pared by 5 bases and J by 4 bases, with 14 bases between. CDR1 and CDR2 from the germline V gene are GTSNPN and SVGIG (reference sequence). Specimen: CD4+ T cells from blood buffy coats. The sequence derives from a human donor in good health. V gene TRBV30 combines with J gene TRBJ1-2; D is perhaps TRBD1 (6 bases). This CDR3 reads CAWQQGLRYGYTF. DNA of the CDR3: TGTGCCTGGCAACAGGGTCTTCGCTATGGCTACACCTTC.